The 15 T cell receptor beta chains below come from one sample, sequenced in a study of glioma-infiltrating T cells after dendritic cell vaccination. Time point of the sample: after dendritic cell vaccination, including at tumor progression/relapse. Clones were sequenced by immunoSEQ multiplex PCR, and TCRdb holds only the in-frame ones, with some missing. The data hold tens of thousands of clones, with over 75% observed a single time. The sample was blood, taken after dendritic cell vaccination. The receptors derive from a human donor with glioblastoma.

The gene calls are TRBV5-4 and TRBJ2-1, with 14 bases identical to TRBD2. CDR1 is SGHNT, CDR2 YYREEE, per germline (reference sequence). The CDR3 has 15 amino acids. J was trimmed by 8 bases and V by 4 bases; bases with no gene match: 5. The CDR3 sequence is CASSPGTSGGHEQFF. The DNA of the CDR3 is TGTGCCAGCAGCCCGGGGACTAGCGGGGGCCATGAGCAGTTCTTC.

This chain links TRBV30 with TRBJ1-2; possible D gene TRBD1, 6 bases. Germline assignment: CDR1 GTSNPN and CDR2 SVGIG (reference sequence). The CDR3 runs to 13 residues. The V end was cut by 1 base, the J end by 4 bases, with 10 bases between. CDR3 sequence reads: CAWSAGAGYGYTF. In DNA, the CDR3 is TGTGCCTGGAGTGCAGGGGCGGGCTATGGCTACACCTTC.

The rearrangement links TRBV19 to TRBJ1-1; 9 positions match TRBD1. CDR3 size: 15 residues. Unmatched junction bases numbered 9, after V lost 5 bases and J lost 5 bases. Germline-derived CDR1 and CDR2 are LNHDA and SQIVND (reference sequence). CDR3 bases: TGTGCCAGTAGTTTGGGGTTGACAGGGGGGACTGAAGCTTTCTTT. Amino acids: CASSLGLTGGTEAFF.

The chain carries TRBV30 and TRBJ1-3, with D tentatively TRBD1 (5 bases). The germline V gene encodes CDR1 GTSNPN and CDR2 SVGIG (reference sequence). V lost 3 bases and J 1 base, leaving 13 bases between the germline ends. CDR3 length: 15 amino acids. The CDR3 coding sequence is TGTGCCTGGAGGAATTCGCAGGGTTCTGGAAACACCATATATTTT. Translated, it gives CAWRNSQGSGNTIYF.

This clone has only a few counts. The chain couples TRBV9 to TRBJ1-2, with TRBD1 identical over 7 bases. After removal of 3 bases from V and 6 bases from J, the junction contained 8 bases not matched to a gene. The CDR3 extends over 14 amino acids. Looked up from germline, CDR1 is SGDLS and CDR2 is YYNGEE. The CDR3 loop reads CASSAPWDSDGYTF. The CDR3 DNA follows: TGTGCCAGCAGCGCCCCGTGGGACAGCGATGGCTACACCTTC.

This clone was seen just once. CDR3 DNA: TGTGCCAGCCATCAGGTCGGGAGGTTCAATGAGCAGTTCTTC. Translated, it gives CASHQVGRFNEQFF. This chain links TRBV5-6 with TRBJ2-1; 7 bases fit TRBD2. With 7 bases clipped from V and 6 bases from J, the junction kept 10 bases outside the gene matches. The CDR3 has 14 residues. Germline V gene sequence: CDR1 SGHDT, CDR2 YYEEEE.

This clone has only a few counts. This sequence joins TRBV19 and TRBJ1-4; D call uncertain. The CDR3 loop spans 14 amino acids. Trimming cost V 4 bases and J 5 bases, with 11 bases left between them. The germline CDR1 and CDR2 sequences are LNHDA and SQIVND (reference sequence). As DNA, the CDR3 is TGTGCCAGTAGTAAATTCGGCGGGAATGAAAAACTGTTTTTT. This sequence encodes CASSKFGGNEKLFF.

J is TRBJ1-4 and V is TRBV2; a possible D gene is TRBD1 (6 bases). This CDR3 region has 13 residues. V lost 6 bases, J lost 7 bases, and 12 bases lay in between. Germline V lookup: CDR1 SNHLY, CDR2 FYNNEI. The chain's CDR3 is CASRGQSPEKLFF. In DNA form, the CDR3 reads TGTGCCAGCAGAGGACAGAGCCCTGAAAAACTGTTTTTT.

This clone is a singleton in its sample. The chain combines TRBV7-9 with TRBJ2-7, with D possibly being TRBD2 (5 bases). The germline V gene encodes CDR1 SEHNR and CDR2 FQNEAQ (reference sequence). The CDR3 has 15 residues. The V gene lost 0 bases and the J gene lost 0 bases, with 9 bases spanning the gap. As DNA, the CDR3 is TGTGCCAGCAGCTTAGCGAGCGGCAGCTCCTACGAGCAGTACTTC. Amino acid sequence: CASSLASGSSYEQYF.

The chain is built from TRBV15 and TRBJ2-3; D call uncertain. This CDR3 contains 11 residues. Looked up from germline, CDR1 is LNHNV and CDR2 is YYDKDF (reference sequence). Trimming removed 8 bases from V and 6 bases from J, with 9 bases in between. The CDR3 region is CATGWQDTQYF. The CDR3 DNA reads as TGTGCCACCGGTTGGCAGGATACGCAGTATTTT.

As regards this clone: This specimen includes other DNA sequences encoding the same CDR3. In nucleotides, the CDR3 is TGTGCCAGCAGTGTCTCGGGGTCGGGCAATCAGCCCCAGCATTTT. This codes for CASSVSGSGNQPQHF. The rearrangement joins TRBV9 to TRBJ1-5, with D uncertain. V dropped 5 bases and J dropped 2 bases, with 14 bases sitting between them. This CDR3 region has 15 residues. Germline CDR1 reads SGDLS; CDR2 reads YYNGEE.

The chain employs TRBV6-5 and TRBJ2-3; TRBD1 might be the D (6 bases). The CDR3 totals 15 residues. CDR1 is MNHEY, CDR2 SVGAGI, per germline. Trimming took 7 bases from V and 5 from J, leaving 19 bases between them. The CDR3 loop reads CASTPRGLRLDTQYF. DNA for the CDR3: TGTGCCAGCACCCCCAGGGGCCTGAGGCTAGATACGCAGTATTTT.

The chain is built from TRBV28 and TRBJ1-2; D unclear. Germline CDR1 MDHEN, CDR2 SYDVKM. The CDR3 covers 13 residues. The V and J ends lost 1 base and 8 bases respectively, with 11 bases between them. As DNA, the CDR3 is TGTGCCAGCAGTTTATCCACAGCGGAGGGCTACACCTTC. The encoded protein is CASSLSTAEGYTF.

The V gene is TRBV6-5, the J gene TRBJ2-2; 12 nucleotides match TRBD1. Germline loops: CDR1 MNHEY, CDR2 SVGAGI. V dropped 6 bases and J dropped 7; count of bases not matched to a gene: 6. This CDR3 spans 15 amino acids. CDR3 loop: CASRQGQGAGGELFF. The CDR3, as DNA: TGTGCCAGCAGGCAGGGACAGGGGGCTGGCGGGGAGCTGTTTTTT.

The chain is built from TRBV9 and TRBJ1-2; D is perhaps TRBD1 (6 bases). Trimming stripped 7 bases from V and 8 bases from J, with 18 bases between. This CDR3 has 13 residues. CDR1 is SGDLS, CDR2 YYNGEE, per germline. The CDR3 reads CASARGGRNGYTF. In DNA, the CDR3 is TGTGCCAGCGCCCGGGGGGGCCGGAACGGCTACACCTTC. Variable domain in full (rest from reference TRBV9 and TRBJ1-2): DSGVTQTPKHLITATGQRVTLRCSPRSGDLSVYWYQQSLDQGLQFLIQYYNGEERAKGNILERFSAQQFPDLHSELNLSSLELGDSALYFCASARGGRNGYTFGSGTRLTVV.